What follows are 20 T cell receptor beta chains derived from one specimen sequenced in a study of molecular identifiers for immune sequencing clone quantification. TCRdb independently ran MiXCR on the PCR reads; one entry per CDR3 protein. The table shows 300,000 to 400,000 distinct CDR3 sequences, with 20% to 25% occurring only once. Sequencing used naive CD8+ T cells from blood, with Jurkat cell RNA spiked in. Noted subset: FACS-sorted CD8+CD4-CCR7+CD45RA+ naive T cells. Receptors originate from a human donor in good health. Some libraries in this study had Jurkat cell RNA spiked in.

The chain recombines TRBV12-3 or TRBV12-4 with TRBJ2-5; unclear D gene. V was pared by 1 base and J by 0 bases, with 6 bases between. The CDR3 is 14 residues long. The CDR3 sequence: CASSLGRNQETQYF. The CDR3 region has the DNA TGTGCCAGCAGTTTAGGGCGGAACCAAGAGACCCAGTACTTC.

This clonotype has a count of ten or more. This rearrangement joins TRBV27 to TRBJ2-7; 9 bases are shared with TRBD1. Germline V lookup: CDR1 MNHEY, CDR2 SMNVEV (reference sequence). This CDR3 contains 14 residues. V lost 6 bases to trimming and J lost 4 bases; unmatched junction nucleotides: 7. CDR3 loop: CASSLRQGGYEQYF. DNA of the CDR3: TGTGCCAGCAGCCTACGACAGGGGGGGTACGAGCAGTACTTC.

In this sample, this clonotype turned up many times. The J gene is TRBJ1-4, the V gene TRBV4-1, with a weak D call TRBD1 (6 bases). Germline values: CDR1 MGHRA, CDR2 YSYEKL. The CDR3 length is 14 residues. The V end was cut by 3 bases, the J end by 7 bases, with 12 bases between. CDR3 protein: CASSQPGQFEKLFF. DNA for the CDR3: TGCGCCAGCAGCCAGCCGGGACAATTTGAAAAACTGTTTTTT.

This clonotype was recorded many times. The chain has TRBV7-2 and TRBJ1-3; D ambiguous. V was shortened by 5 bases and J by 7 bases, with 15 bases between the two germline ends. Germline lookup yields CDR1 SGHTA and CDR2 FQGNSA. The CDR3 is made up of 14 amino acids. The CDR3 DNA sequence: TGTGCCAGCAGCCCGCCCGGTTTGGGGAACACCATATATTTT. Its protein product is CASSPPGLGNTIYF.

This clonotype was seen many times. The rearrangement uses TRBV11-2 and TRBJ2-3, with 7 positions matching TRBD1. CDR1 is SGHAT and CDR2 is FQNNGV in the germline V gene. This CDR3 has 15 amino acids. The ends lost 3 bases at V and 1 base at J; junction bases unmatched: 4. CDR3 residues: CASSFFQGGTDTQYF. The CDR3 coding sequence is TGTGCCAGCAGCTTTTTCCAGGGGGGCACAGATACGCAGTATTTT. The full variable domain, with the rest looked up from reference TRBV11-2 and TRBJ2-3, is EAGVAQSPRYKIIEKRQSVAFWCNPISGHATLYWYQQILGQGPKLLIQFQNNGVVDDSQLPKDRFSAERLKGVDSTLKIQPAKLEDSAVYLCASSFFQGGTDTQYFGPGTRLTVL.

V gene TRBV27 combines with J gene TRBJ2-7, with 9 bases fitting TRBD1. In germline, CDR1 is MNHEY, CDR2 SMNVEV (reference sequence). After removal of 3 bases from V and 1 base from J, the junction contained 4 bases not matched to a gene. This CDR3 is built from 15 residues. The CDR3 spells CASSFSTGGSYEQYF. Here the CDR3 DNA reads TGTGCCAGCAGTTTTTCGACAGGGGGGTCCTACGAGCAGTACTTC.

About this clonotype itself: A much larger clone differs by one base, so this may be a read error. The chain recombines TRBV20-1 with TRBJ2-3, with 7 bases matching TRBD2. This CDR3 is 12 amino acids long. Per germline, CDR1 DFQATT and CDR2 SNEGSKA (reference sequence). With 3 bases clipped from V and 4 bases from J, the junction kept 1 base outside the gene matches. CDR3: CSARGGADTQYF. CDR3 nucleotide sequence: TGCAGTGCTAGGGGGGGGGCAGATACGCAGTATTTT.

This rearrangement joins TRBV19 to TRBJ1-1; no clear D gene. Trimming left V 3 bases short and J 0 bases short, with 5 bases between. Germline V lookup: CDR1 LNHDA, CDR2 SQIVND (reference sequence). The CDR3 consists of 13 residues. The CDR3 region has the DNA TGTGCCAGTAGTATCTTCTTGAACACTGAAGCTTTCTTT. Translated, it gives CASSIFLNTEAFF.

At least ten counts were recorded for this clonotype. The V and J genes are TRBV30 and TRBJ2-3, with D unclear. Germline-derived CDR1 and CDR2 are GTSNPN and SVGIG (reference sequence). CDR3 length: 12 amino acids. V lost 0 bases and J lost 5, with 6 bases in between. CDR3 loop: CAWSVLGDTQYF. CDR3 sequence (DNA): TGTGCCTGGAGTGTACTTGGAGATACGCAGTATTTT.

This clonotype was observed many times. V usage is TRBV6-2 or TRBV6-3 and J usage is TRBJ2-2; D not resolved. CDR3 length: 13 amino acids. CDR1 is MNHEY and CDR2 is SVGEGT in the germline V gene. V lost 0 bases to trimming and J lost 6 bases, with 5 bases between them. This CDR3 reads CASSYSYPGELFF. The CDR3 DNA is TGTGCCAGCAGTTACTCCTATCCCGGGGAGCTGTTTTTT.

This clonotype was seen repeatedly, ten times or more. The chain couples TRBV6-6 to TRBJ2-7; either TRBD1 or TRBD2 may supply D (5 bases each). The V end lost 5 bases, the J end lost 7 bases, and 9 bases lay between the germline ends. The CDR3 length is 11 residues. Per the germline V gene, CDR1 is MNHNY and CDR2 is SVGAGI (reference sequence). For the CDR3, the DNA is TGTGCCAGCAGTAGAGGGGTTGAGCAGTACTTC. This gives the protein CASSRGVEQYF.

About this clonotype itself: At one end the junction does not follow the germline gene, possibly because of a read error. V gene TRBV12-3 or TRBV12-4 combines with J gene TRBJ1-1; D call uncertain. This CDR3 region has 14 residues. The CDR3 sequence is CAGSLGAGGTEAFF. Here the CDR3 DNA reads TGTGCCGGCAGTCTGGGAGCCGGAGGGACTGAAGCTTTCTTT.

This clonotype was detected ten times or more. The chain joins TRBV29-1 to TRBJ1-1; tentatively, D is TRBD1 (5 bases). Germline CDR1 reads SQVTM; CDR2 reads ANQGSEA. V gave up 8 bases and J gave up 3 bases, with 16 bases separating them. The CDR3 sequence is 13 residues long. CDR3 region: CSSGRDEYTEAFF. The CDR3 DNA reads as TGCAGCTCCGGAAGGGACGAATACACTGAAGCTTTCTTT.

This clonotype was counted only a few times. The chain uses TRBV12-3 or TRBV12-4 and TRBJ1-2; 7 bases match TRBD1. V shed 5 bases, J shed 4 bases, and the junction held 13 bases outside the gene matches. This CDR3 is 16 amino acids long. CDR3 sequence: CASSPSTGFAIYGYTF. The CDR3 region has the DNA TGTGCCAGCAGTCCCTCGACAGGGTTTGCCATCTATGGCTACACCTTC.

Many counts were recorded for this clonotype. V is TRBV6-5 and J is TRBJ1-3; maybe TRBD1 (5 bases). This CDR3 contains 16 residues. The germline gives CDR1 MNHEY, CDR2 SVGAGI. Deletions cut 0 bases from V and 10 bases from J, with 19 bases between. The CDR3 sequence: CASSYSTPQLGGTIYF. In DNA, the CDR3 is TGTGCCAGCAGTTACTCGACCCCACAGCTTGGGGGAACCATATATTTT.

This clonotype was picked up many times. The chain joins TRBV29-1 to TRBJ2-7, with a weak D call TRBD1 (5 bases). The CDR3 sequence is 13 residues long. The V end lost 7 bases, the J end lost 0 bases, and 13 bases lay between the germline ends. Germline assignment: CDR1 SQVTM and CDR2 ANQGSEA. The CDR3, as DNA: TGCAGCGCCGCGGACACGTACTCCTACGAGCAGTACTTC. Residues: CSAADTYSYEQYF.

This clonotype was seen at least ten times. The CDR3 loop reads CSARSKSSYEQYF. The CDR3 DNA reads as TGCAGTGCGCGGTCTAAATCTTCCTACGAGCAGTACTTC. The V gene is TRBV20-1, the J gene TRBJ2-7; D remains ambiguous. CDR1 is DFQATT and CDR2 is SNEGSKA in the germline V gene (reference sequence). This CDR3 is 13 amino acids long. Trimming pared 6 bases from V and 1 base from J, leaving 13 bases between.

Note on this clonotype: This could be a read error, since a much larger clone is one nucleotide away. The chain has TRBV25-1 and TRBJ2-7; tentatively, D is TRBD1 (6 bases). Per germline, CDR1 MGHDK and CDR2 SYGVNS. The CDR3 is 14 amino acids. Trimming pared 4 bases from V and 6 bases from J, leaving 16 bases between. The CDR3 protein is CASSVWTERSEQYF. The CDR3 nucleotides read TGTGCCAGCAGTGTCTGGACAGAGAGGTCCGAGCAGTACTTC.

This clonotype was counted at least ten times. The rearrangement links TRBV29-1 to TRBJ2-5; D not certain. CDR1 SQVTM and CDR2 ANQGSEA come from the germline V gene. CDR3 size: 10 residues. V lost 7 bases and J lost 4, with 7 bases in between. The CDR3 DNA is TGCAGCGCCATCTCAGAGACCCAGTACTTC. Translation: CSAISETQYF.

This clonotype was recorded at least ten times. The chain is built from TRBV4-3 and TRBJ1-2; TRBD1 agrees at 11 bases. Germline trimming cut 2 bases from V and 7 bases from J; bases unmatched to any gene: 12. Germline V gives CDR1 LGHNA, CDR2 YSLEER. The CDR3 spans 17 residues. The DNA of the CDR3 is TGCGCCAGCAGCCAATCTTCTAGGGGACAGGGGGATGGTGGCTACACCTTC. It encodes CASSQSSRGQGDGGYTF.